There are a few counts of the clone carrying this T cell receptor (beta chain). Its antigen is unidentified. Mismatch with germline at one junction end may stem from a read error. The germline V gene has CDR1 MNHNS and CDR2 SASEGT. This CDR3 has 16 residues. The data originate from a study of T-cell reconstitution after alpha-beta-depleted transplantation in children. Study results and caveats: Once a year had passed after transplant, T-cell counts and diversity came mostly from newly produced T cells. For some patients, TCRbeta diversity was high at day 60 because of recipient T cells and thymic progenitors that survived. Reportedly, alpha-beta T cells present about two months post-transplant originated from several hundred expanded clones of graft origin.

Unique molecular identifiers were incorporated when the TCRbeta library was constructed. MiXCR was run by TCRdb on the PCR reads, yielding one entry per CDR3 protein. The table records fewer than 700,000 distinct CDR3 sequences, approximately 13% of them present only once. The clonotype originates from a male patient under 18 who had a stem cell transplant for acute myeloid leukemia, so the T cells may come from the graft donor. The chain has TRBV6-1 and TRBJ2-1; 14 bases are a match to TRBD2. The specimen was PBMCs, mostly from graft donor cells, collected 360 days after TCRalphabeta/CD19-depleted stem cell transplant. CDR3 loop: CASCETSGRADNEQFF. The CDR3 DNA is TGTGCCAGCTGTGAGACTAGCGGGAGGGCCGACAATGAGCAGTTCTTC.